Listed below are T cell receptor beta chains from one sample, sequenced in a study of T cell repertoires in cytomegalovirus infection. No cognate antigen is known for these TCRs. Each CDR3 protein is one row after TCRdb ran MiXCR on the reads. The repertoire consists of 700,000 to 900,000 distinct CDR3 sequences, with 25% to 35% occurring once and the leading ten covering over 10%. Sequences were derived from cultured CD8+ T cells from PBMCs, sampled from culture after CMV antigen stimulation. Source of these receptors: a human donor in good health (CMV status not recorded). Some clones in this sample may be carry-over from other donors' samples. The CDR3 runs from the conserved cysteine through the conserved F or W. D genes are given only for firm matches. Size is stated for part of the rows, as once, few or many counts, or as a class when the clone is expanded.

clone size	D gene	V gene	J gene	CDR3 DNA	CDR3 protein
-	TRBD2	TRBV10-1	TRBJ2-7	TGCGCCAGCAGTCACGGGGGGGAACACGAGCAGTACTTC	CASSHGGEHEQYF
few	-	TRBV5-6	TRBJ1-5	TGTGCCAGCAGCTTGTATTGGGATAGCAATCAGCCCCAGCATTTT	CASSLYWDSNQPQHF
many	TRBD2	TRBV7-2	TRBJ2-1	TGTGCCAGCAGCTTCTGGACTAGCGGGGACCCCTCCTACAATGAGCAGTTCTTC	CASSFWTSGDPSYNEQFF
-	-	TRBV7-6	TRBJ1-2	TGTGCCAGCAGCCCCGTAGGGCATGGCTACACCTTC	CASSPVGHGYTF
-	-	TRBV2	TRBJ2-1	TGTGCCGTTACAGGGTTGAATGAGCAGTTCTTC	CAVTGLNEQFF
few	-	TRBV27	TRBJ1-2	TGTGCCAGCAGTTTAGCCAGGGACTATGGCTACACCTTC	CASSLARDYGYTF
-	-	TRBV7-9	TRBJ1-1	TGTGCCAGCAGCCACGATCGGAACACTGAAGCTTTCTTT	CASSHDRNTEAFF
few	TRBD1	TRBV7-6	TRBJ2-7	TGTGCCAGCACCCTGGACAGGGGACTGACCTACGAGCAGTACTTC	CASTLDRGLTYEQYF
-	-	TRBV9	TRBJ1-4	TGTGCCAGCAGCCGCGAATGGGCAGGGAGTAATGAAAAACTGTTTTTT	CASSREWAGSNEKLFF
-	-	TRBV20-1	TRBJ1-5	TGCAGTGCTAGACCGTCTAATAGCAATCAGCCCCAGCATTTT	CSARPSNSNQPQHF
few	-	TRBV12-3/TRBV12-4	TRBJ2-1	TGTGCCAGCAGTCCTCTCTCGGGATACAATGAGCAGTTCTTC	CASSPLSGYNEQFF
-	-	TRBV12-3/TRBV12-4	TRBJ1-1	TGTGCCAGCAGTCTCTCCGGGGCCGGGGCCGAAGCTTTCTTT	CASSLSGAGAEAFF
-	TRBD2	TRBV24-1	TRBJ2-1	TGTGCCACCAGTGACCGACTAGCTAAATACAATGAGCAGTTCTTC	CATSDRLAKYNEQFF
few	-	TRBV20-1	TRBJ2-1	TGCAGTGCTAGAGCGGGGGGCCATATTACTTCTCCTCATGAGCAGTTCTTC	CSARAGGHITSPHEQFF
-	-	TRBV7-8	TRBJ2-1	TGTGCCAGCAGCTTAGTAAACTATGAGCAGTTCTTC	CASSLVNYEQFF
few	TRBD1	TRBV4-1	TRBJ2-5	TGCGCCAGCAGCCGCGACGGGACAGACCAAGAGACCCAGTACTTC	CASSRDGTDQETQYF
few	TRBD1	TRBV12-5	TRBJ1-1	TGTGCTAGTGTTCCAGGGACAGGACGAAACACTGAAGCTTTCTTT	CASVPGTGRNTEAFF
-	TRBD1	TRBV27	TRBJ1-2	TGTGCCAGCAGTTCGACAGGGGCGATCTATGGCTACACCTTC	CASSSTGAIYGYTF
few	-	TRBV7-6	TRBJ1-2	TGTGCCAGCCTTACCCCTGGGGGCTACACCTTC	CASLTPGGYTF
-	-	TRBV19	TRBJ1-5	TGTGCCAGTACCATCCCAGGTCAGCCCCAGCATTTT	CASTIPGQPQHF
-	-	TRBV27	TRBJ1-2	TGTGCCAGCAGTTTGTCGGGACTGTCGGGTGTTTGGTATGGCTACACCTTC	CASSLSGLSGVWYGYTF
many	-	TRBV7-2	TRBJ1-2	TGTGCCAGCAGCTTAGTCCAGGGCAGTCATGGCTACACCTTC	CASSLVQGSHGYTF
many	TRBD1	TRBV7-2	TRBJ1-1	TGTGCCAGCAGCCGCAAGGACAGGGAAGCTTTCTTT	CASSRKDREAFF
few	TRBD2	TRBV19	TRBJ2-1	TGTGCCAGTAGTTCGACTAGCGGGGCGGTCAATGAGCAGTTCTTC	CASSSTSGAVNEQFF
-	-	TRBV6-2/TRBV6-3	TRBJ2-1	TGTGCCAGCAGACCAAGACTTTTAGGAGCCTACAATGAGCAGTTCTTC	CASRPRLLGAYNEQFF
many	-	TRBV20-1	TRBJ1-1	TGCAGTGCTAGAGGAAGGCCTGAAGCTTTCTTT	CSARGRPEAFF
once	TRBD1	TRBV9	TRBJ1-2	TGTGCCAGCAGCGAGGAGGACAGGGATCCTCTCGCCTTC	CASSEEDRDPLAF
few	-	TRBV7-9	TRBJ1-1	TGTGCCAGCAGCTCACAGACCAATGAAGCTTTCTTT	CASSSQTNEAFF
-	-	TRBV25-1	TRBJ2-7	TGTGCCAGCAGGATTGGACTTTCCGAGCAGTACTTC	CASRIGLSEQYF
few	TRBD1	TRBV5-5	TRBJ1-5	TGTGCCAGCAGCTTGGGTGGGGACAGACTCAATCAGCCCCAGCATTTT	CASSLGGDRLNQPQHF
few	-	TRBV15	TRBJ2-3	TGTGCCACCAGCAGAGATCGGCCCTACACAGATACGCAGTATTTT	CATSRDRPYTDTQYF
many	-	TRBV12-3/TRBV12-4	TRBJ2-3	TGTGCCAGCAGCCGACTTAGGACCGCCCTGGATACGCAGTATTTT	CASSRLRTALDTQYF
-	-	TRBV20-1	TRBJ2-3	TGCAGTGCTATTCTGACAGATACGCAGTATTTT	CSAILTDTQYF
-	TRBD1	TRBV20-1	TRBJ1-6	TGCAGTGCTAGAGATCGACGAGCCGGGACAGGGCTTTCACCCCTCCACTTT	CSARDRRAGTGLSPLHF
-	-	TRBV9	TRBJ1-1	TGTGCCAGCATCACGAGAGGGTTTAAGGCCACTGAAGCTTTCTTT	CASITRGFKATEAFF
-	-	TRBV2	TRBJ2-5	TGTGCCAGCCTGCTGACCCCCCCAGAGACCCAGTACTTC	CASLLTPPETQYF
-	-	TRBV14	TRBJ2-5	TGTGCCAGCAGCCAGGTTCACGGCCTCCAAGAGACCCAGTACTTC	CASSQVHGLQETQYF
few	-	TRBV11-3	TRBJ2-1	TGTGCCAGCAGCGAGACCGGGTCGGGTCTAAATGAGCAGTTCTTC	CASSETGSGLNEQFF
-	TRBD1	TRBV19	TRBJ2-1	TGTGCCAGTAGTATAGGGACAGGGAGGAACAATGAGCAGTTCTTC	CASSIGTGRNNEQFF
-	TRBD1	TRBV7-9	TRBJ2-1	TGTGCCAGCAGCTTAAGTATCAGGGGGCGGAATGAGCAGTTCTTC	CASSLSIRGRNEQFF
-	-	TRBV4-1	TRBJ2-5	TGCGCCAGCAGCCCCTATATAGGGCGTCGGGAGACCCAGTACTTC	CASSPYIGRRETQYF
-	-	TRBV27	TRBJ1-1	TGTACCAGCAGTTACCGGGGGGCTGAAGCTTTCTTT	CTSSYRGAEAFF
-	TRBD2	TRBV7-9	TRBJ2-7	TGTGCCAGCAGCTTAGTGGGACTAAACTACGAGCAGTACTTC	CASSLVGLNYEQYF
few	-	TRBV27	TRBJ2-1	TGTGCCAGCAGTTGGGGGTACTCCAATGAGCAGTTCTTC	CASSWGYSNEQFF
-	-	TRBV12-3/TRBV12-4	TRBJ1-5	TGTGCCAGCAGTTTACGTGGGGACGTGGGCAATCAGCCCCAGCATTTT	CASSLRGDVGNQPQHF
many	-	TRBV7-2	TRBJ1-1	TGTGCCAGCAGCTTATCCCACGCCAGCATGAACACTGAAGCTTTCTTT	CASSLSHASMNTEAFF
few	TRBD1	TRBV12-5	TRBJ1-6	TGTGCTAGTGGTTACGGGACAGTTAGTTCACCCCTCCACTTT	CASGYGTVSSPLHF
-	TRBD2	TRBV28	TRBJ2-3	TGTGCCAGCAGTTTTCGGCTCCGGGCTAGCGGGGGGAAACCCACAGATACGCAGTATTTT	CASSFRLRASGGKPTDTQYF
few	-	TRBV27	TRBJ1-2	TGTGCCAGCAGTTCGAATTCCTGGGGGCTAGCTAACTATGGCTACACCTTC	CASSSNSWGLANYGYTF
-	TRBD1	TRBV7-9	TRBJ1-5	TGTGCCAGCAGCTTAGACGGCAGACAGGGGCAGCCCCAGCATTTT	CASSLDGRQGQPQHF
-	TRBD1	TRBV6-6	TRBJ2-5	TGTGCCAGCAGTCAACAGGGGTATCAAGAGACCCAGTACTTC	CASSQQGYQETQYF
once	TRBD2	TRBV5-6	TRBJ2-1	TGTGCCAGCAGCTTGTCTGCTAGCGGGGTAAGGAATGAGCAGTTCTTC	CASSLSASGVRNEQFF
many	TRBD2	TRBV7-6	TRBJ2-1	TGTGCCAGCAGCTTACCTTCTAGCGGGGGGATTTCCTACAATGAGCAGTTCTTC	CASSLPSSGGISYNEQFF
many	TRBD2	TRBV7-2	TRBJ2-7	TGTGCCAGCAGCTTAGATCGTACTAAAAGCGGGGAAGACTTCGAGCAGTACTTC	CASSLDRTKSGEDFEQYF
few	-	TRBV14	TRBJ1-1	TGTGCCAGCAGCCTAGGAGGCTCTTACACTGAAGCTTTCTTT	CASSLGGSYTEAFF